Listed below are T cell receptor beta chains from one sample, sequenced in a study of CD8 T cells in ankylosing spondylitis. TCRdb ran MiXCR on the 5' RACE reads and lists one entry per CDR3 protein. The repertoire has roughly 700,000 distinct CDR3 sequences, around 19% of them found once; the top ten carry approximately 18%. Sequenced material: blood, either unsorted or a sorted T cell fraction (not recorded which). All receptors come from a male donor with ankylosing spondylitis. CDR3s include the opening cysteine and the closing phenylalanine or tryptophan. The order of the fields is J gene, clone size, D gene, V gene, CDR3 protein, CDR3 DNA. A D gene is named only where the DNA matches it firmly. Clone size appears in some rows only: once, few, many, or a class for an expanded clone.

j_call: TRBJ2-7
clone_size: few
d_call: TRBD2
v_call: TRBV19
cdr3_aa: CASSIPSGRGLEQYF
cdr3_nt: TGTGCCAGTAGTATTCCCAGCGGGAGGGGTCTCGAGCAGTACTTC

j_call: TRBJ2-7
clone_size: few
d_call: TRBD2
v_call: TRBV20-1
cdr3_aa: CSARDRLAGAYEQYF
cdr3_nt: TGCAGTGCTAGAGATCGGCTAGCGGGGGCCTACGAGCAGTACTTC

j_call: TRBJ1-1
clone_size: few
d_call: .
v_call: TRBV12-3/TRBV12-4
cdr3_aa: CASNPTGNTEAFF
cdr3_nt: TGTGCCAGCAACCCGACAGGGAACACTGAAGCTTTCTTT

j_call: TRBJ2-1
clone_size: .
d_call: TRBD2
v_call: TRBV24-1
cdr3_aa: CATSDSTSGTKNEQFF
cdr3_nt: TGTGCCACCAGTGACTCGACTAGCGGCACTAAGAATGAGCAGTTCTTC

j_call: TRBJ1-2
clone_size: .
d_call: .
v_call: TRBV18
cdr3_aa: CASSPMGSDGYTF
cdr3_nt: TGTGCCAGCTCACCCATGGGTTCGGATGGCTACACCTTC

j_call: TRBJ2-5
clone_size: .
d_call: .
v_call: TRBV5-1
cdr3_aa: CASSLGLAPQTQYF
cdr3_nt: TGCGCCAGCAGCTTGGGGCTAGCGCCGCAGACCCAGTACTTC

j_call: TRBJ2-2
clone_size: .
d_call: TRBD1
v_call: TRBV18
cdr3_aa: CASSPGQRNGELFF
cdr3_nt: TGTGCCAGCTCACCGGGACAGAGAAACGGGGAGCTGTTTTTT

j_call: TRBJ2-1
clone_size: few
d_call: .
v_call: TRBV4-1
cdr3_aa: CASSQVAGMSYNEQFF
cdr3_nt: TGCGCCAGCAGCCAAGTCGCCGGCATGTCCTACAATGAGCAGTTCTTC

j_call: TRBJ2-1
clone_size: .
d_call: .
v_call: TRBV19
cdr3_aa: CVSSINREPYNEQFF
cdr3_nt: TGTGTCAGTAGTATCAATCGGGAGCCTTACAATGAGCAGTTCTTC

j_call: TRBJ2-1
clone_size: few
d_call: .
v_call: TRBV20-1
cdr3_aa: CSARSGMASSVF
cdr3_nt: TGCAGTGCTAGATCCGGGATGGCTAGCTCGGTCTTC

j_call: TRBJ2-1
clone_size: few
d_call: .
v_call: TRBV5-1
cdr3_aa: CASSFTVPNNEQFF
cdr3_nt: TGCGCCAGCAGCTTCACTGTACCCAACAATGAGCAGTTCTTC

j_call: TRBJ2-1
clone_size: .
d_call: TRBD2
v_call: TRBV7-9
cdr3_aa: CASLGLAGGYNEQFF
cdr3_nt: TGTGCCAGCCTCGGTCTAGCGGGAGGCTACAATGAGCAGTTCTTC

j_call: TRBJ1-5
clone_size: few
d_call: .
v_call: TRBV10-3
cdr3_aa: CAISEQGNQPQHF
cdr3_nt: TGTGCCATCAGTGAACAGGGCAATCAGCCCCAGCATTTT